This passage covers 19 T cell receptor beta chains from one sample sequenced in a study of T cells in Graves' hyperthyroidism and ophthalmopathy. TCR beta CDR3 sequences were amplified from RNA transcripts. During a first-round RT-PCR of the TCR CDR3, the HTBI primer set was used. TCRdb independently ran MiXCR on the multiplex PCR reads; one entry per CDR3 protein. The repertoire includes fewer than 800,000 distinct CDR3 sequences, less than 20% of them detected once, and around 7.7% sits in the top ten. Sequenced material: blood. The source is a young man with Graves' hyperthyroidism.

This clonotype was picked up a small number of times. The rearrangement links TRBV6-2 or TRBV6-3 to TRBJ1-5, with D tentatively TRBD1 (6 bases). Germline values: CDR1 MNHEY, CDR2 SVGEGT. The CDR3 is made up of 15 amino acids. Trimming shortened V by 2 bases and J by 4 bases, and 12 bases separated the two germline ends. The DNA for the CDR3 is TGTGCCAGCAGTTACCGGGACAATGTAAATCAGCCCCAGCATTTT. Protein sequence: CASSYRDNVNQPQHF.

This rearrangement joins TRBV27 to TRBJ1-2; D perhaps matches TRBD1 (6 bases). The germline CDR1 and CDR2 sequences are MNHEY and SMNVEV (reference sequence). V shed 5 bases and J shed 3 bases, with 13 bases lying between them. CDR3 length: 14 residues. The DNA of the CDR3 is TGTGCCAGCAGTCCGTTCCACAGGGACTATGGCTACACCTTC. Its protein is CASSPFHRDYGYTF.

This clonotype has a count of ten or more. J is TRBJ2-7 and V is TRBV9; 7 nucleotides match TRBD2. Germline CDR1 and CDR2: SGDLS and YYNGEE. With 1 base clipped from V and 2 bases from J, the junction kept 6 bases outside the gene matches. The CDR3 is 15 residues long. The CDR3 loop reads CASSVSGVGPYEQYF. CDR3 nucleotide sequence: TGTGCCAGCAGCGTAAGCGGGGTTGGGCCCTACGAGCAGTACTTC.

The chain is built from TRBV24-1 and TRBJ1-1; D gene uncertain. Deletions cut 0 bases from V and 8 bases from J, with 9 bases between. The CDR3 contains 13 residues. The germline V gene has CDR1 KGHDR and CDR2 SFDVKD. CDR3 in amino acids: CATSDLRGGEAFF. CDR3 DNA: TGTGCCACCAGTGATTTGCGGGGAGGGGAAGCTTTCTTT.

The chain is built from TRBV24-1 and TRBJ2-6, with 9 bases matching TRBD1. V lost 3 bases, J lost 4 bases, and 3 bases stayed unmatched. The germline gives CDR1 KGHDR, CDR2 SFDVKD. The CDR3 loop spans 16 amino acids. CDR3 region: CATSDPGQGGANVLTF. The CDR3 region has the DNA TGTGCCACCAGTGATCCGGGACAGGGAGGGGCCAACGTCCTGACTTTC.

V is TRBV5-1 and J is TRBJ2-2; 11 bases match TRBD1. V dropped 0 bases and J dropped 5; count of bases not matched to a gene: 3. The germline V gene encodes CDR1 SGHRS and CDR2 YFSETQ. The CDR3 has 16 amino acids. CDR3 protein: CASSLDGQGATGELFF. CDR3 coding DNA: TGCGCCAGCAGCTTGGACGGACAGGGGGCGACCGGGGAGCTGTTTTTT.

This clonotype showed up many times. CDR3 sequence reads: CASRGQGAIETQYF. Here the CDR3 DNA reads TGTGCCTCCAGGGGACAGGGGGCTATAGAGACCCAGTACTTC. The chain has TRBV10-3 and TRBJ2-5; 12 positions match TRBD1. Germline values: CDR1 ENHRY, CDR2 SYGVKD. J was trimmed by 4 bases and V by 11 bases; bases with no gene match: 8. The CDR3 contains 14 residues.

This clonotype was seen only a few times. The chain combines TRBV30 with TRBJ2-7; D perhaps matches TRBD1 (6 bases). Germline lookup yields CDR1 GTSNPN and CDR2 SVGIG (reference sequence). The CDR3 has 14 residues. The V end was cut by 3 bases, the J end by 1 base, with 13 bases between. CDR3 in amino acids: CAWSRGPASYEQYF. The CDR3 nucleotides read TGTGCCTGGAGCAGGGGCCCGGCATCCTACGAGCAGTACTTC.

J is TRBJ1-3 and V is TRBV12-3 or TRBV12-4; D remains ambiguous. Trimming pared 1 base from V and 14 bases from J, leaving 9 bases between. The CDR3 has 11 amino acids. Written as DNA, the CDR3 is TGTGCCAGCAGTTTAGTTACGACACTATATTTT. It is translated as CASSLVTTLYF.

This chain joins TRBV4-1 and TRBJ1-5, with D hard to call. Trimming shortened V by 4 bases and J by 7 bases, and 20 bases separated the two germline ends. The CDR3 length is 16 residues. Germline CDR1 is MGHRA and CDR2 is YSYEKL. CDR3 in amino acids: CASSLSGTREDQPQHF. CDR3 nucleotide sequence: TGCGCCAGCAGCCTATCCGGCACAAGGGAAGACCAGCCCCAGCATTTT.

The V call is TRBV24-1, the J call TRBJ2-1; TRBD2 is a possible D gene (6 bases). The CDR3 loop spans 13 amino acids. Germline V CDR1 and CDR2: KGHDR, SFDVKD. The ends were cut back, 3 bases at V and 10 bases at J, with 12 bases in the middle. The CDR3 sequence is CATSDPSAGEQFF. The CDR3 nucleotides read TGTGCCACCAGTGATCCCTCGGCGGGAGAGCAGTTCTTC.

Ten or more counts support this clonotype. This chain connects TRBV2 to TRBJ2-1; 12 bases fit TRBD2. Germline CDR1 is SNHLY and CDR2 is FYNNEI. With V trimmed by 4 bases and J by 6 bases, 13 bases remained unmatched. This CDR3 contains 18 residues. CDR3 sequence reads: CASSGQGPSGRASNEQFF. Here the CDR3 DNA reads TGTGCCAGCAGTGGACAGGGACCTAGCGGGAGGGCCTCCAATGAGCAGTTCTTC.

This clonotype was found many times. The genes are TRBV20-1 and TRBJ2-5; possible D gene TRBD2, 5 bases. V was cut by 8 bases and J by 2 bases, with 15 bases left in between. The CDR3 contains 13 residues. CDR1 and CDR2 from the germline V gene are DFQATT and SNEGSKA (reference sequence). CDR3 sequence (DNA): TGCAGTACGACGGACTTCTATCAAGAGACCCAGTACTTC. Its protein product is CSTTDFYQETQYF.

V is TRBV5-6 and J is TRBJ2-7; 8 nucleotides agree with TRBD1. This CDR3 contains 15 residues. V was pared by 4 bases and J by 4 bases, with 10 bases of the junction left unmatched. Germline V gives CDR1 SGHDT, CDR2 YYEEEE. The DNA for the CDR3 is TGTGCCAGCAGCCCAGGGACAGGTTTTCCATACGAGCAGTACTTC. This encodes CASSPGTGFPYEQYF.

This clonotype was observed many times. V usage is TRBV12-3 or TRBV12-4 and J usage is TRBJ1-1; no clear D. CDR3 length: 12 residues. Trimming took off 0 bases at V and 5 bases at J, with 4 bases between the two ends. This CDR3 is CASSLARTEAFF. In nucleotides, the CDR3 is TGTGCCAGCAGTTTAGCCCGGACTGAAGCTTTCTTT.

Ten or more counts support this clonotype. The chain recombines TRBV27 with TRBJ2-5; 13 positions agree with TRBD2. The CDR3 totals 17 residues. The V gene end was trimmed by 4 bases and the J gene end by 5 bases; junction bases not matched to a gene: 10. CDR1 and CDR2 from the germline V gene are MNHEY and SMNVEV (reference sequence). CDR3 in amino acids: CASSSHSGLAGDETQYF. The CDR3 coding sequence is TGTGCCAGCAGTTCTCATAGTGGACTAGCGGGAGACGAGACCCAGTACTTC.

This clonotype was seen a few times. This chain connects TRBV6-2 or TRBV6-3 to TRBJ2-1; D gene unclear. Looked up from germline, CDR1 is MNHEY and CDR2 is SVGEGT. V lost 4 bases, J lost 8 bases, and 9 bases lay in between. CDR3 size: 12 residues. The CDR3, as DNA: TGTGCCAGCAGTTTCCGTCCTTATGAGCAGTTCTTC. It is translated as CASSFRPYEQFF.

Many counts were recorded for this clonotype. The chain has TRBV30 and TRBJ2-7; 7 bases are shared with TRBD2. The V and J ends lost 0 bases and 3 bases, in that order; junction bases with no gene match: 5. CDR3 length: 14 residues. CDR1 and CDR2 from the germline V gene are GTSNPN and SVGIG (reference sequence). CDR3 in DNA: TGTGCCTGGAGTGTAACGGGAGGAATCTACGAGCAGTACTTC. Its protein is CAWSVTGGIYEQYF.

This clonotype has at least ten counts. V gene TRBV2 combines with J gene TRBJ1-5; D call uncertain. Per germline, CDR1 SNHLY and CDR2 FYNNEI. Trimming shortened V by 1 base and J by 5 bases, and 6 bases separated the two germline ends. The length of the CDR3 is 13 residues. The CDR3 reads CASSEEAYQPQHF. CDR3 nucleotide sequence: TGTGCCAGCAGTGAAGAAGCTTATCAGCCCCAGCATTTT.